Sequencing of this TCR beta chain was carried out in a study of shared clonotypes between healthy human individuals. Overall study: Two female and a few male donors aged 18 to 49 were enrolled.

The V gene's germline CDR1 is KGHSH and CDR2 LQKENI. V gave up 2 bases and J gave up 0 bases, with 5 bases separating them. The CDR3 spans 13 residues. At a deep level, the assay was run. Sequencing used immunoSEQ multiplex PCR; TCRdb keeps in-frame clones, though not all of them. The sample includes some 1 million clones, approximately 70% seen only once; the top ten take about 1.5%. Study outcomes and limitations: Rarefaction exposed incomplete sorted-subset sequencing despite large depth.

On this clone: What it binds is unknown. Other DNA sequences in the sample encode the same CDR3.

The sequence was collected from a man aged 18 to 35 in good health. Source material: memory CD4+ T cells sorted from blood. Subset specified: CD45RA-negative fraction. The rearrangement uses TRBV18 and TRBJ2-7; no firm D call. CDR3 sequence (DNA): TGTGCCAGCTCACCAGCCAGCTCCTACGAGCAGTACTTC. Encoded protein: CASSPASSYEQYF. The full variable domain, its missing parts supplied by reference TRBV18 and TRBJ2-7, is NAGVMQNPRHLVRRRGQEARLRCSPMKGHSHVYWYRQLPEEGLKFMVYLQKENIIDESGMPKERFSAEFPKEGPSILRIQQVVRGDSAAYFCASSPASSYEQYFGPGTRLTVT.